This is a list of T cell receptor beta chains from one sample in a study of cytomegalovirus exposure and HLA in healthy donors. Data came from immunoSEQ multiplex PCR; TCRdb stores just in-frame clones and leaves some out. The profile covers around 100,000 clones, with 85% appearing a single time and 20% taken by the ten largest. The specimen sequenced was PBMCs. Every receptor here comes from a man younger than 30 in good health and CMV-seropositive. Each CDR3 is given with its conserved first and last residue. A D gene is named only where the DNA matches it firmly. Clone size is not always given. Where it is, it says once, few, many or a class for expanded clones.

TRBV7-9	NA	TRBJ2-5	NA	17	TGTGCCAGCAGCCAACCCCAAGAACGCCAGTACCAAGAGACCCAGTACTTC	CASSQPQERQYQETQYF
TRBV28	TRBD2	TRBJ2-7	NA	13	TGTGCCAGCCAGACTAGCCGTTATTACGAGCAGTACTTC	CASQTSRYYEQYF
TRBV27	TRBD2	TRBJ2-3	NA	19	TGTGCCAGCAGTTCGGAAACCGGGACTAGCGGGAGTTGGGCAGATACGCAGTATTTT	CASSSETGTSGSWADTQYF
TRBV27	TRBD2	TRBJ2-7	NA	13	TGTGCCAGCAGCGCGGGAGTTGGTTACGAGCAGTACTTC	CASSAGVGYEQYF
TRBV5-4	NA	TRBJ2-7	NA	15	TGTGCCAGCAGCAACTGGGTGGCGGGGACCTACGAGCAGTACTTC	CASSNWVAGTYEQYF
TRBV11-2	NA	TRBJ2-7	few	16	TGTGCCAGCAGCTACAGGGGGGGTATAGGGGACTACGAGCAGTACTTC	CASSYRGGIGDYEQYF
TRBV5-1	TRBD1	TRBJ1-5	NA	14	TGCGCCAGCAGCTTGACAGGGGCTGGGCAGCCCCAGCATTTT	CASSLTGAGQPQHF
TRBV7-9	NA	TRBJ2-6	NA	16	TGTGCCAGCAGCTTAGCATTAGGGGCTGGGGCCAACGTCCTGACTTTC	CASSLALGAGANVLTF
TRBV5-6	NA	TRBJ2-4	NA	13	TGTGCCAGCAGTCCGGTCCTCGGGTACATTCAGTACTTC	CASSPVLGYIQYF
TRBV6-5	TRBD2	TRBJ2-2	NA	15	TGTGCCAGCAGGCCGGGAGGGTCGAGCACCGGGGAGCTGTTTTTT	CASRPGGSSTGELFF
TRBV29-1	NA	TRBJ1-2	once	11	TGCAGCGTTGGGACAGACTATGGCTACACCTTC	CSVGTDYGYTF
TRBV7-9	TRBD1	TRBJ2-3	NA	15	TGTGCCAGCAGTCCTTCAGGGGGCAGGACAGATACGCAGTATTTT	CASSPSGGRTDTQYF
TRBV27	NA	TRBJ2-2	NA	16	TGTGCCAGCAGTTTTCGGACAGAGAGCGGCACCGGGGAGCTGTTTTTT	CASSFRTESGTGELFF
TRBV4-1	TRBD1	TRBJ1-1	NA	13	TGCGCCAGCAGCCAAGATGGACAGGGAGAAGCTTTCTTT	CASSQDGQGEAFF
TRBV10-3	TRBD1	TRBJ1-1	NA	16	TGTGCCATCAGTGATCGACAGGGGCGAAAAGGCACTGAAGCTTTCTTT	CAISDRQGRKGTEAFF
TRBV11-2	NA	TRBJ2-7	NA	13	TGTGCCAGCAGCTTAGTAACCGGGAACGAGCAGTACTTC	CASSLVTGNEQYF
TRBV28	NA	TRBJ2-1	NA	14	NA	CASSLRVAGGSWFF
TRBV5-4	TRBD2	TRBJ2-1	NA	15	TGTGCCAGCAGCTTGAGTGGGACTAGCGTGGGTGAGCAGTTCTTC	CASSLSGTSVGEQFF
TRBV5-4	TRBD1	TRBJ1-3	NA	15	TGTGCCAGCAGCCACGGGACAGGGGTAGGAAACACCATATATTTT	CASSHGTGVGNTIYF
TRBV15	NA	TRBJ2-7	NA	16	TGTGCCACCAGCAGAGATCGAGGGCCCAGCTCCTACGAGCAGTACTTC	CATSRDRGPSSYEQYF
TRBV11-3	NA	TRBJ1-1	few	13	TGTGCCAGCAGCTTAGGACAATCCACTGAAGCTTTCTTT	CASSLGQSTEAFF
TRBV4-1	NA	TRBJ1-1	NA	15	TGCGCCAGCAGCCACCAGGGCCCCCGGTTATCGGAAGCTTTCTTT	CASSHQGPRLSEAFF
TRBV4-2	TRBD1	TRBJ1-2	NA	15	TGTGCCAGCAGCCCGCGGGACAGAACAGGCTATGGCTACACCTTC	CASSPRDRTGYGYTF
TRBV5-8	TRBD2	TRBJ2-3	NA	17	TGTGCCAGCAGCAAGGGACTAGCGGGAGTTCCCACAGATACGCAGTATTTT	CASSKGLAGVPTDTQYF
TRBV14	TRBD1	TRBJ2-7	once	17	TGTGCCAGCAGCCAGAGACCCGGACAGGGACCCACCTACGAGCAGTACTTC	CASSQRPGQGPTYEQYF
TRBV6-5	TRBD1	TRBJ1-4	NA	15	TGTGCCAGCAAACTGACCTGGACAGGCAATGAAAAACTGTTTTTT	CASKLTWTGNEKLFF
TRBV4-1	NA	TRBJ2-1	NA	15	TGCGCCAGCAGCCAAGTCAGGCAGGGTATGAATGAGCAGTTCTTC	CASSQVRQGMNEQFF
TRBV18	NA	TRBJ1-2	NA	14	TGTGCCAGCTCACCAAGGCGCGAGGATGAGGGCTACACCTTC	CASSPRREDEGYTF
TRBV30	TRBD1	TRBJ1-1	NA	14	TGTGCCGCGCCAGGGGGCTTATCGAACACTGAAGCTTTCTTT	CAAPGGLSNTEAFF
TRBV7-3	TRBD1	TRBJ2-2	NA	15	TGTGCCAGCAGCCCACAGACAGGGCCCACCGGGGAGCTGTTTTTT	CASSPQTGPTGELFF
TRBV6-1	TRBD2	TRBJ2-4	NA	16	TGTGCCAGCAGTGAAGGACTAGCGGGAGCCAAAAACATTCAGTACTTC	CASSEGLAGAKNIQYF
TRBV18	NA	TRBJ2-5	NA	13	TGTGCCAGCTCATTCGACAGTCAAGAGACCCAGTACTTC	CASSFDSQETQYF
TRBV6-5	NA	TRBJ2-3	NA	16	TGTGCCAGCAGTTACAGGGCAGGGACTAGCACAGATACGCAGTATTTT	CASSYRAGTSTDTQYF
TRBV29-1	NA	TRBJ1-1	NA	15	TGCAGCGTTGAAGACAGTGGACTGATTAACACTGAAGCTTTCTTT	CSVEDSGLINTEAFF
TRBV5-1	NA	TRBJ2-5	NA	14	TGCGCCAGCAGCCCCACCGGGACTCAAGAGACCCAGTACTTC	CASSPTGTQETQYF
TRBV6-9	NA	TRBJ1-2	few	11	TGTGCCAGCAAGGGAGTAAATGGCTACACCTTC	CASKGVNGYTF
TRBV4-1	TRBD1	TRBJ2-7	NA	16	TGCGCCAGCAGCCGCATTACTACAGGGGTCGGAACCGAGCAGTACTTC	CASSRITTGVGTEQYF
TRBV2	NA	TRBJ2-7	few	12	TGTGCCAGCTTTCAGAGCGGTCGGGAGCAGTACTTC	CASFQSGREQYF
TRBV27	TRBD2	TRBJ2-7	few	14	TGTGCCAGCAGGGGGCTAGCGGGGCCCTACGAGCAGTACTTC	CASRGLAGPYEQYF
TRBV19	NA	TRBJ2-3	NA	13	TGTGCCAGTAACAGTGGGAGGACAGATACGCAGTATTTT	CASNSGRTDTQYF
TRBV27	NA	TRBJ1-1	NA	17	TGTGCCAGCAGTTTATCGATGACGGGGGATCGTGGCACTGAAGCTTTCTTT	CASSLSMTGDRGTEAFF
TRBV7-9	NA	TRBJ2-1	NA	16	TGTGCCAGCAGCGGCGGGACAGCTAGCTCCTACAATGAGCAGTTCTTC	CASSGGTASSYNEQFF
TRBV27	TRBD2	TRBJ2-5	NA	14	TGTGCCAGCAGTTTAAAAATAGCGGGGGAGACCCAGTACTTC	CASSLKIAGETQYF
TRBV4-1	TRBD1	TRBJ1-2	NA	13	TGCGCCAGCAGCCGACAGGGGGCCTATGGCTACACCTTC	CASSRQGAYGYTF
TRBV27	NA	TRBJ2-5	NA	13	TGTGCCAGCAGTCTACAGGCTTGGGAGACCCAGTACTTC	CASSLQAWETQYF
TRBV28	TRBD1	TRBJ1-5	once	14	TGTGCCAGCAGTTGGGGACAGGGCAATCAGCCCCAGCATTTT	CASSWGQGNQPQHF
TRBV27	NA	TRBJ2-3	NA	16	TGTGCCAGCAGCAACCTCGGGGTATTTCGCACAGATACGCAGTATTTT	CASSNLGVFRTDTQYF
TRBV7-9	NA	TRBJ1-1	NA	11	TGTGCCAGCTGTGACTACACTGAAGCTTTCTTT	CASCDYTEAFF
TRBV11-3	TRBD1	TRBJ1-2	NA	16	TGTGCCAGCAGCTTAGGCTGGGACAGGGAGGGCTATGGCTACACCTTC	CASSLGWDREGYGYTF
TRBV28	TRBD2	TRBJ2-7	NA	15	TGTGCCAGCAGGTTTACTAGCGGGAGCAGTTACGAGCAGTACTTC	CASRFTSGSSYEQYF